Each of the 3 T cell receptor beta chains below was sequenced from the same sample in a study of T cell clonality in common variable immunodeficiency. Produced via immunoSEQ multiplex PCR; TCRdb's table is partial and in-frame only. The sample yields roughly 42,000 clones, without any singletons. Study-wide results and limits: Common variable immunodeficiency TCR beta sequences reportedly had fewer deletions and N-nucleotide insertions.

These receptors' antigens are unknown. Sequencing used peripheral blood mononuclear cells. These receptors came from a human donor with common variable immunodeficiency.

In this sample, this clone turned up a few times. The read terminates 3 residues before the CDR3 end, so the remaining end is supplied by the germline J gene. J is TRBJ2-3 and V is TRBV7-2, with 7 bases lining up with TRBD1. J was trimmed by 3 bases and V by 4 bases; bases with no gene match: 7. The CDR3 length is 15 residues. Germline V gene lookup returns CDR1 SGHTA and CDR2 FQGNSA. The CDR3 spells CASSSQGGSTDTQYF. The CDR3 DNA, read in part, is TGTGCCAGCAGCTCCCAAGGGGGCTCGACAGATACG.

This clone was picked up a small number of times. The sequenced fragment ends 3 residues before the CDR3 boundary, so the rest is inferred from the germline J gene. The chain joins TRBV2 to TRBJ1-2; tentatively, D is TRBD1 (5 bases). In germline, CDR1 is SNHLY, CDR2 FYNNEI. The CDR3 extends over 15 amino acids. V was cut by 2 bases and J by 3 bases, with 13 bases left in between. The CDR3 is CASSEWGTGDYGYTF. The covered CDR3 bases are TGTGCCAGCAGTGAATGGGGGACGGGGGACTATGGC.

This clone was counted many times. From the germline J gene comes the end of the CDR3, since the read stops 3 residues before it. The rearrangement links TRBV29-1 to TRBJ1-1; 9 bases fit TRBD1. This CDR3 has 13 residues. CDR1 and CDR2 from the germline V gene are SQVTM and ANQGSEA. The V gene end was trimmed by 6 bases and the J gene end by 6 bases; junction bases not matched to a gene: 8. CDR3 loop: CSVRDRALAEAFF. The CDR3 bases that were read are TGCAGCGTAAGGGACAGGGCGTTGGCTGAA.